These T cell receptor beta chains were read from a single sample in a study of cytomegalovirus exposure and HLA in healthy donors. The data were produced by immunoSEQ multiplex PCR, yet TCRdb's version contains in-frame clones alone and is incomplete. The sample lists about 170,000 clones; 77% were seen once. Sequenced sample: PBMCs. The receptor set was obtained from a female donor in good health and CMV-seronegative. Each CDR3 is given with its conserved first and last residue. A D gene is named only where the DNA matches it firmly. Size tells how often a clone was seen (once, few, many) or the class of an expanded clone, and some rows leave it out.

clone size,V gene,J gene,D gene,CDR3 DNA,CDR3 protein
NA,TRBV11-2,TRBJ1-1,TRBD1,TGTGCCAGCAGCTTAGAGCGACAGGGGAATACTGAAGCTTTCTTT,CASSLERQGNTEAFF
NA,TRBV5-1,TRBJ1-3,NA,TGCGCCAGCAGCTTGGTGACAGCCTCTGGAAACACCATATATTTT,CASSLVTASGNTIYF
NA,TRBV6-5,TRBJ1-3,NA,TGTGCCAGCAGTTATGAGGGTTTCTCTGGAAACACCATATATTTT,CASSYEGFSGNTIYF
NA,TRBV7-3,TRBJ2-3,TRBD2,TGTGCCAGCAGCTTAGGGCTAGCGGGGGGGGATACGCAGTATTTT,CASSLGLAGGDTQYF
once,TRBV7-3,TRBJ1-4,NA,TGTGCCAGCCCTACACCGGGACATATTTTT,CASPTPGHIF
NA,TRBV5-1,TRBJ1-4,NA,TGCGCCAGCAGCTCCCAAGCCGGAGGAACTAATGAAAAACTGTTTTTT,CASSSQAGGTNEKLFF
NA,TRBV28,TRBJ2-2,TRBD2,TGTGCCAGCAGACGGACTAGCGGGGGGGCCGGGGAGCTGTTTTTT,CASRRTSGGAGELFF
NA,TRBV11-3,TRBJ2-2,NA,TGTGCCAGCAGCGGGACATCGAACACCGGGGAGCTGTTTTTT,CASSGTSNTGELFF
NA,TRBV9,TRBJ2-1,TRBD2,TGTGCCAGCAGCGCGCAGAGCGGGGGGGGGAACAATGAGCAGTTCTTC,CASSAQSGGGNNEQFF
NA,TRBV4-1,TRBJ2-5,TRBD1,TGCGCCAGCGCAATGGGCGGACAGGGGGAGACCCAGTACTTC,CASAMGGQGETQYF
NA,TRBV5-6,TRBJ1-2,TRBD1,TGTGCCAGCAGCTTGGGACAGGGGTGGGGCTATGGCTACACCTTC,CASSLGQGWGYGYTF
NA,TRBV5-6,TRBJ2-3,NA,TGTGCCAGCAGCTTAGGTCTCGAATACACAGGGGATACGCAGTATTTT,CASSLGLEYTGDTQYF
NA,TRBV7-8,TRBJ2-2,NA,TGTGCCACAATTCAACTATTGAACACCGGGGAGCTGTTTTTT,CATIQLLNTGELFF